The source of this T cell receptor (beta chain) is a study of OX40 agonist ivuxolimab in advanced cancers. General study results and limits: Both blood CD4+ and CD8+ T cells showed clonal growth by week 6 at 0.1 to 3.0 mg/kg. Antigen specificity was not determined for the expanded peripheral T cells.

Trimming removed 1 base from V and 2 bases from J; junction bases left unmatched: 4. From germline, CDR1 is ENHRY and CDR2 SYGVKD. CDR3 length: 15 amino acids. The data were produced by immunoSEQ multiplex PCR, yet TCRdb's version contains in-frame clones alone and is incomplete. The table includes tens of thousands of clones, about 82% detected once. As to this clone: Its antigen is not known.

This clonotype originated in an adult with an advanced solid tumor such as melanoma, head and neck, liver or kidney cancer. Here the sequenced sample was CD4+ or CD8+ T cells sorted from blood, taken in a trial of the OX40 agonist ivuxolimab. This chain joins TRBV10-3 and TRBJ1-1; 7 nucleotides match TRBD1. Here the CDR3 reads CAISEYGTENTEAFF. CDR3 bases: TGTGCCATCAGTGAGTACGGGACAGAAAACACTGAAGCTTTCTTT.